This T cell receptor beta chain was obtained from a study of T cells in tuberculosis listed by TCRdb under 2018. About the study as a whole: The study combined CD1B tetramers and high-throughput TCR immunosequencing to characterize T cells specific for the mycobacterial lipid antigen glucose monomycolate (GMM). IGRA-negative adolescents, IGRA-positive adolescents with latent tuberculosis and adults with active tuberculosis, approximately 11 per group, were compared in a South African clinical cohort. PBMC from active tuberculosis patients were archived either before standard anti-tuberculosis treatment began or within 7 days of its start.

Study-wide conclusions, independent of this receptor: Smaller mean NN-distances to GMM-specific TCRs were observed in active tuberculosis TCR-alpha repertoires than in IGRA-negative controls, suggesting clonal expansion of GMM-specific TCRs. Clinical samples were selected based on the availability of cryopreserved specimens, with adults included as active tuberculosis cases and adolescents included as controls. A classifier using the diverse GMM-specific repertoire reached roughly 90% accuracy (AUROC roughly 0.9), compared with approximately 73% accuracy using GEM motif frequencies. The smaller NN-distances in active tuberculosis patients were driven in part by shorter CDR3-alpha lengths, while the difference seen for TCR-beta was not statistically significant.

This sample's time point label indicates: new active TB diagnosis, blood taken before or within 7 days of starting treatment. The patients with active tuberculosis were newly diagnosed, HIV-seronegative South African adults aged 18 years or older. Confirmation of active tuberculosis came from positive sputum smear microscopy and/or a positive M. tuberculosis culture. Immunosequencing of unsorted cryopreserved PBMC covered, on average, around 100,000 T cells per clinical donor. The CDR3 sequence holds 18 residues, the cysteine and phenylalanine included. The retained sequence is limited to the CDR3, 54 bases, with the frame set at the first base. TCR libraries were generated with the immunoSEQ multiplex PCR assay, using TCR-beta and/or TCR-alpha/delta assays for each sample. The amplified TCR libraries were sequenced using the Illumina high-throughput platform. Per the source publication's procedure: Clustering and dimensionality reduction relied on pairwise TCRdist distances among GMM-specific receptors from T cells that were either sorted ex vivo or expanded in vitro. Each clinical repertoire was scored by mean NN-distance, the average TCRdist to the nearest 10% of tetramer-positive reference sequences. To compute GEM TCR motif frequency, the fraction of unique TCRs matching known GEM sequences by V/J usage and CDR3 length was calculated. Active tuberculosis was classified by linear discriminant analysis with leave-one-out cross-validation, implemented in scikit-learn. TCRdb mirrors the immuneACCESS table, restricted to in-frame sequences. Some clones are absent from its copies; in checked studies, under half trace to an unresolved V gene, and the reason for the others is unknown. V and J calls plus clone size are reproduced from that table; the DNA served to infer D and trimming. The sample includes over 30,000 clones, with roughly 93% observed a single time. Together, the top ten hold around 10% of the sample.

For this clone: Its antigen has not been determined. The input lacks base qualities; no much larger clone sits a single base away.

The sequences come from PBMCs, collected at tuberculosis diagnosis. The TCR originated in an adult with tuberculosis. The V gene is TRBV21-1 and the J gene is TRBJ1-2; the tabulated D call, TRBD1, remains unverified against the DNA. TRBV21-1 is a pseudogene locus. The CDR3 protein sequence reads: CASSKVGGEGELDYGYTF. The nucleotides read TGTGCCAGCAGCAAAGTGGGTGGAGAGGGGGAGTTGGACTATGGCTACACCTTC.